This TCR beta chain was sequenced for a study of T-cell memory formation after mild COVID-19. TCRdb analysed the 5' RACE reads with MiXCR anew, one entry per CDR3 protein. The repertoire holds fewer than 300,000 distinct CDR3 sequences, with over 15% as singletons. Regarding the study as a whole: Some clones that responded turned up in pre-infection memory, which suggests that cross-reactive memory joined in.

Concerning this clonotype: What it binds is unknown.

The CDR3 runs to 13 residues. Germline V lookup: CDR1 SGHTA, CDR2 FQGTGA. V lost 5 bases and J 10 bases, leaving 15 bases between the germline ends. Sample: PBMCs or a T cell subset sorted from them (not recorded which). The source of this sequence is a man between 18 and 35 years old who had mild COVID-19 (a few samples of this study predate the infection). Cell type and time point are not known. This rearrangement joins TRBV7-3 to TRBJ2-1; maybe TRBD2 (6 bases). The CDR3 region has the DNA TGTGCCAGCAGCGGAGGCAACCGGGGGGAGCAGTTCTTC. Translating gives CASSGGNRGEQFF.